This record looks at one TCR beta chain sequence and its context. The antigen remains undetermined. The CDR3 sequence is 12 residues long. V gave up 3 bases and J gave up 9 bases, with 9 bases separating them. CDR1 SEHNR and CDR2 FQNEAQ come from the germline V gene (reference sequence). The data were obtained in a study of CD8+CD57+ T cells in acquired aplastic anemia. In the study overall: An average of about 3.2 ug of DNA was obtained from sorted CD4+ and CD8+ cells.

Findings of the study overall: Patients shared around 31 CD8+ CDR3 sequences with controls. No significant difference in CD8+ Simpson's diversity was found between patients and controls.

Profiling of TCR beta VDJ combinations and CDR3 sequences used genomic DNA as template. In TCRdb, the reads were re-called with MiXCR into one record per CDR3 protein. The sample lists about 190,000 distinct CDR3 sequences, less than 65% seen once, with 15% to 20% in the top ten. Material for sequencing was sorted CD4+, CD8+, or CD8+CD57+ T cells (not recorded which) from PBMCs. The V and J genes are TRBV7-9 and TRBJ2-1, with D perhaps TRBD1 (5 bases). This receptor was obtained from a human donor in good health, serving as a control. CDR3 residues: CASSFEDSEQFF. CDR3 bases: TGTGCCAGCAGCTTCGAAGACAGTGAGCAGTTCTTC.